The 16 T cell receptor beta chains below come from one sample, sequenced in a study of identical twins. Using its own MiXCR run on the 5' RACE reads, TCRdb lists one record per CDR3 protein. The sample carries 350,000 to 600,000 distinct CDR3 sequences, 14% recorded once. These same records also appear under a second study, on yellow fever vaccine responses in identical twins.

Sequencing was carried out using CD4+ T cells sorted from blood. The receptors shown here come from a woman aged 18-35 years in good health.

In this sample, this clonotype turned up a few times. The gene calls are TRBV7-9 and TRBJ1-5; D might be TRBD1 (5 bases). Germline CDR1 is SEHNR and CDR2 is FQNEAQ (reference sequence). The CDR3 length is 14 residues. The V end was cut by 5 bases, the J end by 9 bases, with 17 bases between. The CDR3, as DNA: TGTGCCAGCAGCCCCAGGGATGGGGTAGGGCCCCAGCATTTT. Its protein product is CASSPRDGVGPQHF.

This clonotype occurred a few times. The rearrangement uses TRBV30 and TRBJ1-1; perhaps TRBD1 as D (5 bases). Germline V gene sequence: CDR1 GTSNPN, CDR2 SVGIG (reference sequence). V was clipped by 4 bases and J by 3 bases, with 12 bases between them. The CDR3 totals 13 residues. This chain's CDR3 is CAWKRGRDTEAFF. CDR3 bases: TGTGCCTGGAAGAGGGGTCGAGACACTGAAGCTTTCTTT.

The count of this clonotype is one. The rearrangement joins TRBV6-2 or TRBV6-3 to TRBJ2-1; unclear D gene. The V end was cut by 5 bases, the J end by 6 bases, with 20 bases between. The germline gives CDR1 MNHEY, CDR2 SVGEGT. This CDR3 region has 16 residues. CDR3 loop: CASSTPEGRKTNEQFF. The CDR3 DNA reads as TGTGCCAGCAGTACCCCCGAAGGACGGAAGACCAATGAGCAGTTCTTC.

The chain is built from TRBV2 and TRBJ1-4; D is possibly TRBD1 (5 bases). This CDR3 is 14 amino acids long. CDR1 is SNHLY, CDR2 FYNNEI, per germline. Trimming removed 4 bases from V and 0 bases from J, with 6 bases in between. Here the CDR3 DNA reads TGTGCCAGCAGTGGACAGTCAACTAATGAAAAACTGTTTTTT. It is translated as CASSGQSTNEKLFF.

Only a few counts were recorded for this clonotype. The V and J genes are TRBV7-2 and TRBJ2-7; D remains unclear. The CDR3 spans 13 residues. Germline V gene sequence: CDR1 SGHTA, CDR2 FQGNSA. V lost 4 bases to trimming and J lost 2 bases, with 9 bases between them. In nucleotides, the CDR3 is TGTGCCAGCAGCTCTCTTCTGACCTACGAGCAGTACTTC. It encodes CASSSLLTYEQYF.

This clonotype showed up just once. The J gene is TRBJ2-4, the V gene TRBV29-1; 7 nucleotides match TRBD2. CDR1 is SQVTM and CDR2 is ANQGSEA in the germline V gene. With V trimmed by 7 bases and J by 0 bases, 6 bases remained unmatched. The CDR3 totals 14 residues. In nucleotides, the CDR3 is TGCAGCGGAACTAGCGACTTAGCCAAAAACATTCAGTACTTC. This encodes CSGTSDLAKNIQYF.

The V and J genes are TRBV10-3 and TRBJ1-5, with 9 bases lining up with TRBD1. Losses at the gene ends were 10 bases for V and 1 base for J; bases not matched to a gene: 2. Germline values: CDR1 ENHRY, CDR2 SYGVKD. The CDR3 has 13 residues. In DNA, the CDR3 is TGTGCCACCGGGACAGGGAGCAATCAGCCCCAGCATTTT. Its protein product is CATGTGSNQPQHF.

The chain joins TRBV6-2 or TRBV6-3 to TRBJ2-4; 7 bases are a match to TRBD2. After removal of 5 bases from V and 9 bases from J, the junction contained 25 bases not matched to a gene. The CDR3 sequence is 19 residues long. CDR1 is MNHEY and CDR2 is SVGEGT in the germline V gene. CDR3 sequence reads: CASSLIPGRDPTPSGIQYF. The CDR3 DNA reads TGTGCCAGCAGTCTCATCCCGGGGAGGGACCCCACCCCCTCGGGCATTCAGTACTTC.

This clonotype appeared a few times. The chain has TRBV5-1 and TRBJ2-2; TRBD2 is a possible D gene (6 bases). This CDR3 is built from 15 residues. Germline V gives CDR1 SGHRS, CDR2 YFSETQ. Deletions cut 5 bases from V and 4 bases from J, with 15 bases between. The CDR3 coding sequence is TGCGCCAGCAGTCAAACCGGGAGCGGCACCGGGGAGCTGTTTTTT. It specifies CASSQTGSGTGELFF.

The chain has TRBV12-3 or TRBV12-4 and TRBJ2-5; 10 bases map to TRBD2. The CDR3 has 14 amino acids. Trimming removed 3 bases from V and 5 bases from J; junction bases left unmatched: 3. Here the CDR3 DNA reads TGTGCCAGCAGTTTTAGCGGGGGGCCGGAGACCCAGTACTTC. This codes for CASSFSGGPETQYF.

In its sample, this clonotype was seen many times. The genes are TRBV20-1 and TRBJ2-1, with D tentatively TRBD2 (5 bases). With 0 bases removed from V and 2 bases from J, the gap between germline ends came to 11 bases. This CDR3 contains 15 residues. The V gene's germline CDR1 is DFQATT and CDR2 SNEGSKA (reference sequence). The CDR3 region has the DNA TGCAGTGCTAGAGAAGGAGCGGCACCCTACAATGAGCAGTTCTTC. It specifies CSAREGAAPYNEQFF.

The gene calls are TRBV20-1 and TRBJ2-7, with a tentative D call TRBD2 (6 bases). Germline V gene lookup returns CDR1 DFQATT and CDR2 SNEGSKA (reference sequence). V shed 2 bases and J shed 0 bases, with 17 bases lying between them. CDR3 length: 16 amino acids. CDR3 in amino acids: CSARPSSRGRSYEQYF. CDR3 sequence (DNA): TGCAGTGCTAGACCATCTTCGCGGGGCCGCTCCTACGAGCAGTACTTC.

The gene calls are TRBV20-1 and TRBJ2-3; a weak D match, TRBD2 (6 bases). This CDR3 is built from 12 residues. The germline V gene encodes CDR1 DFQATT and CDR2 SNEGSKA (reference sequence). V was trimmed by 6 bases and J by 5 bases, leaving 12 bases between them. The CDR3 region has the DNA TGCAGTGCACCCACGGGAGTAGATACGCAGTATTTT. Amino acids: CSAPTGVDTQYF.

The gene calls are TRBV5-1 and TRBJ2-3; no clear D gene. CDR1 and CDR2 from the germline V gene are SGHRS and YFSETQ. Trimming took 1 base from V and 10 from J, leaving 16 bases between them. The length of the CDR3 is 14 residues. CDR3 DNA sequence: TGCGCCAGCAGCTTGCCTGCCGTCTCCGGTGCGCAGTATTTT. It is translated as CASSLPAVSGAQYF.

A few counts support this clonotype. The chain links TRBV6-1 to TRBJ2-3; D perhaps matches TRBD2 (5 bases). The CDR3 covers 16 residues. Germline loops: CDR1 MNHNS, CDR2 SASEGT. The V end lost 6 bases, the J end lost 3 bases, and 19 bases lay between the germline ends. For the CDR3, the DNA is TGTGCCAGCAGCAACATCCCGCGGGTTAAGACAGATACGCAGTATTTT. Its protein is CASSNIPRVKTDTQYF.

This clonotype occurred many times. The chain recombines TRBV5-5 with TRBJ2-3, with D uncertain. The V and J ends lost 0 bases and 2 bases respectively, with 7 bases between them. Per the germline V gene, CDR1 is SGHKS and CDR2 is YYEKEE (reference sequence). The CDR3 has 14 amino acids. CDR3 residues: CASSLVQNTDTQYF. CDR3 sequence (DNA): TGTGCCAGCAGCTTGGTACAGAACACAGATACGCAGTATTTT.